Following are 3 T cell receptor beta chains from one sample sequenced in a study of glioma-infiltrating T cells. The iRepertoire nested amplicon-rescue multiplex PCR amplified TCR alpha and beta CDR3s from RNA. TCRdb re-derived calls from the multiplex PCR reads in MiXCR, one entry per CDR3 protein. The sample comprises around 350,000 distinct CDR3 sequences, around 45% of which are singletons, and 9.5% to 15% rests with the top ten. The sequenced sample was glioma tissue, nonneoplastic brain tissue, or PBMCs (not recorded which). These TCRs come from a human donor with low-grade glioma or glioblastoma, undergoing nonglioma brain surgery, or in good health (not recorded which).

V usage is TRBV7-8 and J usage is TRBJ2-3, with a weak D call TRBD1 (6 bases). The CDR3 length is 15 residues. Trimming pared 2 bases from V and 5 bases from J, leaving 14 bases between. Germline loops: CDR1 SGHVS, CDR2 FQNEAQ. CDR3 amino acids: CASSLLLTGKDTQYF. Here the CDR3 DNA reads TGTGCCAGCAGCTTATTATTGACAGGAAAAGATACGCAGTATTTT.

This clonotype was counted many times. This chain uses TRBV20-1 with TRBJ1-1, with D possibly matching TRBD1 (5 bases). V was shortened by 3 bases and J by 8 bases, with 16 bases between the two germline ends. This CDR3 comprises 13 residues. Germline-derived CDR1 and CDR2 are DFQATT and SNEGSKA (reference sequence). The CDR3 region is CSARGTEYDEAFF. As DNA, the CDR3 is TGCAGTGCTAGGGGGACGGAATACGACGAAGCTTTCTTT.

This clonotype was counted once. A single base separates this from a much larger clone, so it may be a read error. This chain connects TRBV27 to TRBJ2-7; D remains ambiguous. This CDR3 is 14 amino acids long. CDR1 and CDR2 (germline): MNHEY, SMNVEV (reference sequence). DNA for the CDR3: TGTGCCAGCAGTTCCCTGGTCAGGTTCCACGAGCAGTGCTTC. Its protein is CASSSLVRFHEQCF.